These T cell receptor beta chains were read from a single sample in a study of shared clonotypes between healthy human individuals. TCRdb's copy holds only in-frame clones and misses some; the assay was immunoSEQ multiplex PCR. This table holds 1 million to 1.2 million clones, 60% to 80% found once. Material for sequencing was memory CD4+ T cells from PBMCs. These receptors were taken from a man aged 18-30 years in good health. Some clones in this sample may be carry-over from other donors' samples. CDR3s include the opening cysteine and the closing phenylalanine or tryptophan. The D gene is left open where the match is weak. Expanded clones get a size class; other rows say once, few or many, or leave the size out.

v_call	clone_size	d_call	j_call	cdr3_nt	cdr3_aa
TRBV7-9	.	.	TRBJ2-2	TGTGCCAGCAGCTTAGTTTCCTCCGGGGAGCTGTTTTTT	CASSLVSSGELFF
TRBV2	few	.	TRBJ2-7	TGTGCCAGCAGTGCCGGTCCGGGAGAGCAGTACTTC	CASSAGPGEQYF
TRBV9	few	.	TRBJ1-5	TGTGCCAGCAGCAGGGCCAATAGCAATCAGCCCCAGCATTTT	CASSRANSNQPQHF
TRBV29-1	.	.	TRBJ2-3	TGCAGCGTCCGCACAGATACGCAGTATTTT	CSVRTDTQYF
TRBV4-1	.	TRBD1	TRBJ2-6	TGCGCCAGCAGCCCCCGACAGGGAACGAGCTCTGGGGCCAACGTCCTGACTTTC	CASSPRQGTSSGANVLTF
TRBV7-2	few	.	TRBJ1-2	TGTGCCAGCAGCTTAGAGGCAGGCTATGGCTACACCTTC	CASSLEAGYGYTF
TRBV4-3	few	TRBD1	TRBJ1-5	TGCGCCAGCAGCCAGGACAGGGTTCAGCCCCAGCATTTT	CASSQDRVQPQHF
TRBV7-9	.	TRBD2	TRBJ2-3	TGTGCCAGCAGCTTATTGGCAGCGGGAGTTTTGTCAGATACGCAGTATTTT	CASSLLAAGVLSDTQYF
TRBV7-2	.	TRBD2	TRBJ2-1	TGTGCCAGCAGCCATGCCGGGACTAGCGGGGGTTACAATGAGCAGTTCTTC	CASSHAGTSGGYNEQFF
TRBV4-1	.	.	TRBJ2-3	TGCGCCAGCAGCCAAGACCAAGGGGCTAGCACAGATACGCAGTATTTT	CASSQDQGASTDTQYF
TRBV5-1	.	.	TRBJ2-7	TGCGCCAGCAGTTTGGCCGGGGGCGCGGGTAACGAGCAGTACTTC	CASSLAGGAGNEQYF
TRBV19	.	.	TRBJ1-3	TGTGCCAGTAGTACCGAGTCTGGAAACACCATATATTTT	CASSTESGNTIYF
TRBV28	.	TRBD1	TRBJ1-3	TGTGCCAGCAGTGCGACAGGGGCTACTGGAAACACCATATATTTT	CASSATGATGNTIYF
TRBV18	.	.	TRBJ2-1	TGTGCCAGCTCACCGAGCCTGGGGGCGGACTACAATGAGCAGTTCTTC	CASSPSLGADYNEQFF
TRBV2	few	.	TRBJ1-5	TGTGCCAGCAGTGAGGGAGCCCAGCCCCAGCATTTT	CASSEGAQPQHF
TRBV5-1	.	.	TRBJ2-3	TGCGCCAGCAGCTCAGGGAGGACTAGCACAGATACGCAGTATTTT	CASSSGRTSTDTQYF
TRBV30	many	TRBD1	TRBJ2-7	TGTGCCTGGGGGACAGGGGCGGGCTACGAGCAGTACTTC	CAWGTGAGYEQYF
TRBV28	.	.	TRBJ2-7	TGTGCCAGCAGCACCGCACCAGTGAGCTACGAGCAGTACTTC	CASSTAPVSYEQYF
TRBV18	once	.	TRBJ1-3	TGTGCCAGCTCACCCATTATACAGCCCTCTGGAAACACCATATATTTT	CASSPIIQPSGNTIYF
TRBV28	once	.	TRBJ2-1	TGTGCCAGCAGTCAAGGGGACCGTACATACAATGAGCAGTTCTTC	CASSQGDRTYNEQFF
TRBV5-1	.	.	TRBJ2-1	TGCGCCAGCAGCTTGGACATATACAATGAGCAGTTCTTC	CASSLDIYNEQFF
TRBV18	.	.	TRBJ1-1	TGTGCCAGCTCACCGGTCGGACCAGGCGGGAACACTGAAGCTTTCTTT	CASSPVGPGGNTEAFF
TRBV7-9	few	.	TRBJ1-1	TGTGCCAGCACCTCCTTGGGTGAGAACACTGAAGCTTTCTTT	CASTSLGENTEAFF
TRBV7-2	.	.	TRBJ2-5	TGTGCCAGCAGCTCGACAGTGCGCCAAGAGACCCAGTACTTC	CASSSTVRQETQYF
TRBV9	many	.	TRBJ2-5	TGTGCCAGCAGTTCCGAATCCAAGACCCAGTACTTC	CASSSESKTQYF
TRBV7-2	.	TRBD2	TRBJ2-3	TGTGCCAGCAGCTTAGTTAGTAGCGGGAGGTCTGTGAGCACAGATACGCAGTATTTT	CASSLVSSGRSVSTDTQYF
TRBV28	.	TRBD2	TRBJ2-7	TGTGCCAGCAGTTTCGGTGGGAGGGCCTACGAGCAGTACTTC	CASSFGGRAYEQYF
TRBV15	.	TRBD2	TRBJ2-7	TGTGCCACCAGCAGGGGAGGGGCTAGCGGAAACTACGAGCAGTACTTC	CATSRGGASGNYEQYF
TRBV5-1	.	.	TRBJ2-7	TGCGCCAGCAGCTCCTCATTGCCATACTACGAGCAGTACTTC	CASSSSLPYYEQYF
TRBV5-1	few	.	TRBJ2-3	TGCGCCAGCAGCTTGGAGGGGGATACGCAGTATTTT	CASSLEGDTQYF
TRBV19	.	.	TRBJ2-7	TGTGCCAGTAGCAAGAGGGGAGGCCGCGCCGACCGCACCTACGAGCAGTACTTC	CASSKRGGRADRTYEQYF
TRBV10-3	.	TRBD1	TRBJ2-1	TGTGCCATCATGACCGGGACAGGGGGAAATGAGCAGTTCTTC	CAIMTGTGGNEQFF
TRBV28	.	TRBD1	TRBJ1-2	TGTGCCAGCAGTCCAGGGGGCAGGCCGGGCTACACCTTC	CASSPGGRPGYTF
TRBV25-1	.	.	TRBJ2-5	TGTGCCAGCAGTGATGCAGGGACCTTCCAAGAGACCCAGTACTTC	CASSDAGTFQETQYF
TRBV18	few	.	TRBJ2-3	TGTGCCAGCTCACCAACAGCTAGCACAGATACGCAGTATTTT	CASSPTASTDTQYF
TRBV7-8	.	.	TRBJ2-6	TGTGCCAGCAGCTTACCACGGCGCTTAAGCTCTGGGGCCAACGTCCTGACTTTC	CASSLPRRLSSGANVLTF
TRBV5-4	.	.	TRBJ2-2	TGTGCCAGCAGCTTGGGGCAGGGCGGGGCCGGGGAGCTGTTTTTT	CASSLGQGGAGELFF
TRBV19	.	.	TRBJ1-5	TGTGCCAGTAAAACCGGGGCTTCAAATCAGCCCCAGCATTTT	CASKTGASNQPQHF
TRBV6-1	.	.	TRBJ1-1	TGTGCCAGCAGCGGCGGGACTCTCTCAGCTTTCTTT	CASSGGTLSAFF
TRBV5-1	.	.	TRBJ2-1	TGCGCCAGCACCACGGTAGGGCAGTACACTGATGAGCAGTTCTTC	CASTTVGQYTDEQFF
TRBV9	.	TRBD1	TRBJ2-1	TGTGCCAGCGCCCGACAGGGGACACCCTACAATGAGCAGTTCTTC	CASARQGTPYNEQFF
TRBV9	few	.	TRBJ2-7	TGTGCCAGCAGCCAACATGACGGGAAAACCTACGAGCAGTACTTC	CASSQHDGKTYEQYF
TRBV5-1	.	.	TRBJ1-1	TGCGCCAGCAGCGCCGGAGGGGCAGGGAGCACTGAAGCTTTCTTT	CASSAGGAGSTEAFF
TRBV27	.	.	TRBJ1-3	TGTGCCAGCAGACCCGGGTCTGGAAACACCATATATTTT	CASRPGSGNTIYF
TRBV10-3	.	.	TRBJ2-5	TGTGCCATCAGTGAGTCGACTTTCGCAGAGACCCAGTACTTC	CAISESTFAETQYF
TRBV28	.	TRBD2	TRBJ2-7	TGTGCCAGCAGTACGGGAGGGGTCCGCTCCTACGAGCAGTACTTC	CASSTGGVRSYEQYF
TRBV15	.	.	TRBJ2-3	TGTGCCACCAGCAGAGATTCCGGGCCGCAGTATTTT	CATSRDSGPQYF
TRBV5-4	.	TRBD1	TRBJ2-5	TGTGCCAGCAGTACACAGGGGGCAGAGACCCAGTACTTC	CASSTQGAETQYF
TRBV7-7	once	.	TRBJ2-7	TGTGCCAGCAGCTTAGATCGCTGGTCCTACGAGCAGTACTTC	CASSLDRWSYEQYF
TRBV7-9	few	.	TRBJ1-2	TGTGCCAGCAGCTTAACGGATGGACATGGCTACACCTTC	CASSLTDGHGYTF
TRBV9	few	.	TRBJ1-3	TGTGCCAGCAGCGTAGCGGGGGACTCTGGAAACACCATATATTTT	CASSVAGDSGNTIYF
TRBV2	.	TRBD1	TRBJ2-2	TGTGCCGGCGCAGACAGGGGACGGACCGGGGAGCTGTTTTTT	CAGADRGRTGELFF
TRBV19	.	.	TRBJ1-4	TGTGCCAGTAGTATATGGGATGGGGGGCGAGAAAAACTGTTTTTT	CASSIWDGGREKLFF
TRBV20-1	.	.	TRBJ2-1	TGCAGTGCTCCAACACGGGGTTGGCAGTTCTTC	CSAPTRGWQFF
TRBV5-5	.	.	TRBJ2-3	TGTGCCAGCAGCCCGTTAGAGCAGGGGGGTGGAGATACGCAGTATTTT	CASSPLEQGGGDTQYF
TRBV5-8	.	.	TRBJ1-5	TGTGCCAGCAGCTCCGGGCCCCCCAATTCCAATCAGCCCCAGCATTTT	CASSSGPPNSNQPQHF
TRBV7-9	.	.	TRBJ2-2	TGTGCCAGCAGCCTTACTAGGACCGGGGAGCTGTTTTTT	CASSLTRTGELFF
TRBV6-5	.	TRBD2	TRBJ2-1	TGTGCCAGCAGTTACTCGGCGGGAGGGATCAAAAATGAGCAGTTCTTC	CASSYSAGGIKNEQFF
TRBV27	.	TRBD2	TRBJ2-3	TGTGCCAGCAGTTTCGCGGGACTAGCGGGAGATAGTAACACAGATACGCAGTATTTT	CASSFAGLAGDSNTDTQYF
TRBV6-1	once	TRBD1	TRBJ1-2	TGTGCCAGCAGTGAAATGACAGGGGTCCTCTCTGGCTACACCTTC	CASSEMTGVLSGYTF